These T cell receptor beta chains were read from a single sample in a study of immune cell composition in non-small cell lung cancer. Profiling relied on immunoSEQ multiplex PCR, and the TCRdb table lists in-frame clones only, not all of them. The sample records around 9,700 clones, approximately 64% being singletons. The source material was lung tumor tissue. These receptors came from a human donor with non-small cell lung cancer. CDR3s include the opening cysteine and the closing phenylalanine or tryptophan. A D gene is named only where the DNA matches it firmly. Clone size is stated in some rows and not others, as once, few, many or a class when expanded.

d_gene	len	abundance	v_gene	j_gene	CDR3aa	CDR3nt
TRBD2	16	NA	TRBV11-3	TRBJ2-3	CASSFAGTSRGDTQYF	TGTGCCAGCAGCTTCGCCGGGACTAGCAGGGGAGATACGCAGTATTTT
TRBD1	14	NA	TRBV11-2	TRBJ1-2	CASSLVRGQGGYTF	TGTGCCAGCAGCTTAGTCAGGGGGCAGGGTGGCTACACCTTC
TRBD1	18	NA	TRBV7-9	TRBJ2-5	CASSPQLGQGRFQETQYF	TGTGCCAGCAGTCCCCAACTTGGACAGGGGCGATTCCAAGAGACCCAGTACTTC
NA	15	NA	TRBV9	TRBJ1-6	CASSVNTRPESPLHF	TGTGCCAGCAGCGTAAATACCCGGCCAGAGTCACCCCTCCACTTT
NA	15	NA	TRBV7-8	TRBJ1-1	CASSLALGGKDIAFF	TGTGCCAGCAGCTTAGCGTTGGGGGGAAAGGATATTGCTTTCTTT
TRBD1	15	NA	TRBV28	TRBJ2-7	CASSKAREGASEQYF	TGTGCCAGCAGTAAGGCCCGAGAGGGGGCGAGCGAGCAGTACTTC
NA	14	NA	TRBV19	TRBJ1-6	CASRLSSYNSPLHF	TGTGCCAGTCGCCTTAGCTCCTATAATTCACCCCTCCACTTT
NA	14	few	TRBV19	TRBJ1-1	CASSIAGADTEAFF	TGTGCCAGTAGTATAGCGGGGGCAGACACTGAAGCTTTCTTT
TRBD1	14	NA	TRBV6-6	TRBJ1-1	CASSSEPQTGQAFF	TGTGCCAGCAGTTCTGAACCTCAGACAGGGCAAGCTTTCTTT
NA	16	NA	TRBV6-5	TRBJ1-4	CASSYHPDRDDEKLFF	TGTGCCAGCAGTTACCACCCCGACCGGGACGATGAAAAACTGTTTTTT
TRBD2	19	NA	TRBV7-6	TRBJ2-5	CASSLSLRASGALGETQYF	TGTGCCAGCAGCTTATCCCTTCGAGCTAGCGGGGCCCTCGGGGAGACCCAGTACTTC
NA	15	few	TRBV19	TRBJ1-5	CASSIASYSNQPQHF	TGTGCCAGTAGTATAGCCAGCTATAGCAATCAGCCCCAGCATTTT
NA	13	NA	TRBV6-6	TRBJ2-3	CASIKTPADTQYF	TGTGCCAGCATAAAAACTCCCGCAGATACGCAGTATTTT
TRBD2	15	few	TRBV7-9	TRBJ2-5	CASSSGTSGGETQYF	TGTGCCAGCAGCTCCGGGACTAGCGGGGGAGAGACCCAGTACTTC
NA	13	NA	TRBV6-5	TRBJ1-2	CASTGDKARGYTF	TGTGCCAGCACAGGGGACAAGGCGCGTGGCTACACCTTC
TRBD1	16	NA	TRBV5-1	TRBJ2-7	CASSLKTGDGNYEQYF	TGCGCCAGCAGCTTAAAGACAGGGGACGGGAATTACGAGCAGTACTTC
TRBD1	14	NA	TRBV30	TRBJ1-2	CAWSVDEGANGYTF	TGTGCCTGGAGTGTGGATGAGGGGGCGAATGGCTACACCTTC
TRBD1	15	once	TRBV19	TRBJ2-5	CASSIITGGVETQYF	TGTGCCAGTAGTATAATCACAGGGGGCGTAGAGACCCAGTACTTC
NA	13	NA	TRBV27	TRBJ2-3	CASSTPSTDTQYF	TGTGCCAGCAGTACCCCCAGCACAGATACGCAGTATTTT
NA	12	NA	TRBV5-6	TRBJ1-1	CASSFRYTEAFF	TGTGCCAGCAGCTTTAGGTACACTGAAGCTTTCTTT
NA	13	NA	TRBV10-2	TRBJ1-3	CASTDYSGNTIYF	TGCGCCAGCACAGATTACTCTGGAAACACCATATATTTT
NA	11	NA	TRBV20-1	TRBJ1-4	CSVEQGRELFF	TGCAGTGTTGAACAGGGAAGAGAGCTGTTTTTT
NA	14	few	TRBV9	TRBJ2-7	CASSATDSNYEQYF	TGTGCCAGCAGCGCGACTGACAGTAACTACGAGCAGTACTTC
NA	14	NA	TRBV7-6	TRBJ2-7	CASSLGPSSYEQYF	TGTGCCAGCAGCTTGGGCCCCAGCTCCTACGAGCAGTACTTC
NA	15	once	TRBV5-4	TRBJ2-7	CASSSGGGKGYEQYF	TGTGCCAGCAGCTCAGGGGGGGGGAAAGGCTACGAGCAGTACTTC
TRBD1	17	NA	TRBV9	TRBJ2-2	CASSVVPGTEDAGELFF	TGTGCCAGCAGCGTTGTCCCTGGGACAGAGGATGCCGGGGAGCTGTTTTTT
NA	14	NA	TRBV6-1	TRBJ2-1	CASSAVPYQGLIFF	TGTGCCAGCAGTGCCGTACCCTATCAGGGTTTGATATTCTTC
TRBD1	15	NA	TRBV5-5	TRBJ1-4	CASSSGQGGNEKLFF	TGTGCCAGCAGCTCCGGACAGGGGGGGAATGAAAAACTGTTTTTT
NA	16	NA	TRBV7-2	TRBJ1-3	CASSAEAGYSGNTIYF	TGTGCCAGCAGCGCCGAAGCAGGGTATTCTGGAAACACCATATATTTT
TRBD1	14	NA	TRBV5-4	TRBJ1-3	CASSVRDRGNTIYF	TGTGCCAGCAGCGTCCGGGACAGAGGAAACACCATATATTTT
NA	15	NA	TRBV19	TRBJ2-1	CASSAQGHGSNEQFF	TGTGCCAGTAGTGCTCAGGGGCACGGCAGTAATGAGCAGTTCTTC
NA	13	once	TRBV28	TRBJ2-7	CASSRHGSYEQYF	TGTGCCAGCAGTCGACACGGATCCTACGAGCAGTACTTC
NA	15	NA	TRBV27	TRBJ2-5	CASSMSGTWGETQYF	TGTGCCAGCAGTATGTCAGGGACCTGGGGAGAGACCCAGTACTTC
TRBD1	15	NA	TRBV6-5	TRBJ1-2	CASSYTLTGDYGYTF	TGTGCCAGCAGTTACACCCTGACAGGGGACTATGGCTACACCTTC
NA	16	NA	TRBV5-1	TRBJ2-3	CASSSVTGRSTDTQYF	TGCGCCAGCAGCTCCGTGACAGGGAGGAGCACAGATACGCAGTATTTT
NA	14	once	TRBV6-5	TRBJ2-1	CASSYSFWDNEQFF	TGTGCCAGCAGTTACTCCTTCTGGGACAATGAGCAGTTCTTC
NA	14	NA	TRBV27	TRBJ2-2	CASSLFVGGEVLFF	TGTGCCAGCAGTTTATTCGTTGGCGGAGAGGTGCTGTTTTTT
TRBD1	14	NA	TRBV18	TRBJ1-4	CASSLSGGNEKLFF	TGTGCCAGCTCACTCTCAGGGGGCAATGAAAAACTGTTTTTT
TRBD2	17	NA	TRBV27	TRBJ2-7	CASSSLPGLAEIYEQYF	TGTGCCAGCAGTTCCCTACCGGGACTAGCTGAGATCTACGAGCAGTACTTC
TRBD1	13	NA	TRBV7-3	TRBJ1-1	CASSIQGEGEAFF	TGTGCCAGCAGCATACAGGGGGAAGGTGAAGCTTTCTTT
TRBD2	15	NA	TRBV18	TRBJ2-7	CASSPRASGDYEQYF	TGTGCCAGCTCACCACGGGCTAGCGGGGACTACGAGCAGTACTTC
NA	15	NA	TRBV6-4	TRBJ1-5	CASRTSGYSNQPQHF	TGTGCCAGCAGGACATCGGGGTATAGCAATCAGCCCCAGCATTTT
NA	16	NA	TRBV5-5	TRBJ2-1	CASSLLLRSGYNEQFF	TGTGCCAGCAGCTTGTTGTTGCGGTCGGGATACAATGAGCAGTTCTTC
NA	15	few	TRBV11-3	TRBJ2-5	CASSLGGIVQETQYF	TGTGCCAGCAGCCTAGGGGGTATAGTACAAGAGACCCAGTACTTC
NA	12	NA	TRBV5-6	TRBJ2-1	CASSAAGSEQFF	TGTGCCAGCAGCGCTGCAGGGAGCGAGCAGTTCTTC
NA	18	few	TRBV5-4	TRBJ2-7	CASSFISSANIPPYEQYF	TGTGCCAGCAGCTTTATTTCTAGCGCTAATATTCCACCGTACGAGCAGTACTTC